A selection of T cell receptor beta chains follows, all from one sample in a study of radiation and T cells in renal cell carcinoma. The data were produced by immunoSEQ multiplex PCR, yet TCRdb's version contains in-frame clones alone and is incomplete. The sample comprises around 180,000 clones, roughly nine tenths of which are singletons, and about 11% rests with the top ten. The sample was blood, taken from a patient whose treatment included radiotherapy and nephrectomy. The source of these receptors is a woman aged 45 to 65 with renal cell carcinoma. Each CDR3 is given with its conserved first and last residue. Fields, in order: V gene, D gene, J gene, clone size, CDR3 protein, CDR3 DNA. The D gene is left open where the match is weak. A clone size is listed for some rows: how often the clone was seen (once, few, many), or a class if it is expanded.

>TRBV7-9|TRBD2|TRBJ2-5|once
CASFRSSSGAAKETQYF
TGTGCCAGCTTTCGAAGTTCTAGCGGGGCCGCTAAAGAGACCCAGTACTTC
>TRBV5-1|TRBD2|TRBJ2-1|.
CASSPDSGGVNEQFF
TGCGCCAGCAGCCCGGACAGCGGGGGGGTAAATGAGCAGTTCTTC
>TRBV5-1|.|TRBJ2-6|.
CASSFLTGSSGANVLTF
TGCGCCAGCAGCTTCTTAACAGGGAGCTCTGGGGCCAACGTCCTGACTTTC
>TRBV9|.|TRBJ2-2|.
CASSVGLYTGELFF
TGTGCCAGCAGCGTAGGACTTTACACCGGGGAGCTGTTTTTT
>TRBV18|.|TRBJ2-7|.
CASSPGRRAYEQYF
TGTGCCAGCTCACCGGGACGACGAGCCTACGAGCAGTACTTC
>TRBV7-9|.|TRBJ1-2|.
CASSLDRAGYTF
TGTGCCAGCAGCTTAGACAGGGCGGGCTACACCTTC
>TRBV7-2|.|TRBJ2-3|.
CASSLSKGAGDTQYF
TGTGCCAGCAGCCTCTCAAAGGGGGCGGGGGATACGCAGTATTTT
>TRBV7-9|.|TRBJ2-7|.
CASSLTLLSYEQYF
TGTGCCAGCAGCTTAACACTACTCTCCTACGAGCAGTACTTC
>TRBV7-2|.|TRBJ2-1|.
CASSLSLAGPPFWQFF
TGTGCCAGCAGCTTAAGTCTGGCGGGCCCTCCATTTTGGCAGTTCTTC
>TRBV19|.|TRBJ1-2|.
CASTGDSSKKSYGYTF
TGTGCCAGTACTGGGGACTCCTCAAAAAAGAGCTATGGCTACACCTTC
>TRBV10-3|TRBD1|TRBJ2-5|.
CASGQGSGQETQYF
TGTGCCAGCGGACAGGGCTCGGGCCAAGAGACCCAGTACTTC
>TRBV18|.|TRBJ1-1|once
CASSPGVSVNTEAFF
TGTGCCAGCTCACCAGGGGTCTCGGTGAACACTGAAGCTTTCTTT
>TRBV25-1|.|TRBJ2-5|.
CASSGQETQYF
TGTGCCAGCAGTGGACAAGAGACCCAGTACTTC
>TRBV19|.|TRBJ2-5|.
CASSELGWETQYF
TGTGCCAGTAGCGAACTCGGGTGGGAGACCCAGTACTTC